This TCR beta chain was sequenced in a study of blood T cell repertoires in COVID-19. Turning to the study itself: From the United States, Italy and Spain came samples of acute and convalescent COVID-19. T cells, B-cell-depleted T cells, or PBMCs provided the cDNA or gDNA that served as material.

Per the original methods: Reference gene primer amplification gave estimated nucleated cell counts. This table comes from immunoSEQ multiplex PCR, and its TCRdb copy is limited to in-frame clones, with some not included. V, J and clone size are taken as reported in that table, and D and trimming were inferred from the DNA itself. The sample records some 250,000 clones, approximately 83% being singletons. There are 18 residues in the CDR3. V was shortened by 4 bases and J by 6 bases, with 24 bases between the two germline ends. CDR1 and CDR2 (germline): LNHDA, SQIVND (reference sequence). The chain has TRBV19 and TRBJ2-2, with D possibly matching TRBD1 (6 bases). This receptor was identified in a woman younger than 45 who had recovered from COVID-19. The material sequenced was peripheral blood. The CDR3 DNA follows: TGTGCCAGTAGTACTGGGGCGATATCGGACAGAATCCCCGGGGAGCTGTTTTTT. It is translated as CASSTGAISDRIPGELFF.